Following are 9 T cell receptor beta chains from one sample sequenced in a study of regulatory T cells in long-lasting Graves disease (dated by TCRdb to the early 2020s). This specimen's time point label, interpreted: newly diagnosed GD, antithyroid drugs for less than 3 months. For both TCR sequencing and RNA sequencing, RNA was extracted from PBMCs in TRIzol. Libraries were prepared through multiplex PCR. Sequencer: Illumina HiSeq 4000. TCR beta libraries were built with iRepertoire HTBI primers and Arm-PCR amplification of CDR3 regions. TCRdb passed the public sequencing reads through fastp at Q25 and MiXCR, retaining productive beta sequences. Here each entry gathers all rows of one CDR3 protein and keeps the most common genes and DNA. Within this sample are a few hundred thousand distinct CDR3 sequences, with over 9.5% of them counted one time only. The ten largest clones represent 15% to 20% of the sample.

The sample was also linked to a second study, of T cells in Graves' hyperthyroidism and ophthalmopathy.

The source material was peripheral blood mononuclear cells (PBMCs), sampled at new diagnosis, from a patient treated with antithyroid drugs. The receptors were sampled from a woman between 18 and 29 years old with Graves disease. Donor details come from another sample of the same person, matched by shared clones.

This clonotype came up many times. The chain combines TRBV27 with TRBJ2-5; D call uncertain. The CDR3 sequence is 17 residues long. From germline, CDR1 is MNHEY and CDR2 SMNVEV (reference sequence). Trimming took off 5 bases at V and 2 bases at J, with 21 bases between the two ends. The CDR3 is CASSVSLSMVFQETQYF. For the CDR3, the DNA is TGTGCCAGCAGTGTAAGCCTTAGCATGGTTTTTCAAGAGACCCAGTACTTC.

The V and J genes are TRBV14 and TRBJ2-1; 10 bases align to TRBD2. Germline CDR1 is SGHDN and CDR2 is FVKESK. The ends lost 4 bases at V and 2 bases at J; junction bases unmatched: 11. The CDR3 length is 18 residues. The CDR3 DNA reads as TGTGCCAGCAGCCCGGGGGTTAGCGGGAGGTACCCCTACAATGAGCAGTTCTTC. This translates into CASSPGVSGRYPYNEQFF.

In this sample, this clonotype turned up a few times. V is TRBV7-9 and J is TRBJ1-3, with D possibly being TRBD1 (6 bases). CDR1 is SEHNR and CDR2 is FQNEAQ in the germline V gene (reference sequence). This CDR3 spans 17 amino acids. V lost 3 bases and J 1 base, leaving 16 bases between the germline ends. DNA of the CDR3: TGTGCCAGCAGCTTTAACAGGGCCCACATTTCTGGAAACACCATATATTTT. Translation gives CASSFNRAHISGNTIYF.

In its sample, this clonotype was seen many times. The rearrangement links TRBV2 to TRBJ2-5; TRBD2 is a possible D gene (6 bases). The germline V and J ends were trimmed by 8 bases and 6 bases, with 19 bases remaining between them. Germline V gives CDR1 SNHLY, CDR2 FYNNEI. The CDR3 has 14 amino acids. This CDR3 is CASGTSRSGQTQYF. Written as DNA, the CDR3 is TGTGCCAGCGGGACTTCAAGATCAGGGCAGACCCAGTACTTC.

This clonotype was counted many times. V gene TRBV20-1 combines with J gene TRBJ2-7; the D gene is possibly TRBD1 (5 bases). CDR1 is DFQATT and CDR2 is SNEGSKA in the germline V gene (reference sequence). This CDR3 comprises 12 residues. V was trimmed by 7 bases and J by 2 bases, leaving 12 bases between them. In nucleotides, the CDR3 is TGCAGTGGCGTAGGACACACCTACGAGCAGTACTTC. Protein product: CSGVGHTYEQYF.

For this clonotype: Given a much more abundant clone one base away, this may be a read error. The J gene is TRBJ2-5, the V gene TRBV3-1; TRBD2 might be the D (6 bases). CDR3 length equals 14 residues. Trimming removed 1 base from V and 2 bases from J, with 8 bases in between. CDR1 is LGHDT, CDR2 YNNKEL, per germline (reference sequence). Here the CDR3 reads CASSQGRGQETQYF. CDR3 nucleotide sequence: TGTGCCAGCAGCCAAGGGCGGGGTCAAGAGACCCAGTACTTC.

This clonotype was recorded at least ten times. The V call is TRBV28, the J call TRBJ2-5; TRBD2 matches 14 bases. CDR1 and CDR2 (germline): MDHEN, SYDVKM. Trimming removed 2 bases from V and 3 bases from J; junction bases left unmatched: 2. CDR3 length: 16 residues. CDR3 sequence: CASSLGTSGSKETQYF. The CDR3, as DNA: TGTGCCAGCAGTTTAGGGACTAGCGGGAGCAAAGAGACCCAGTACTTC.

This clonotype was seen more than once but under ten times. The chain links TRBV6-5 to TRBJ2-7; D is possibly TRBD1 (5 bases). In germline, CDR1 is MNHEY, CDR2 SVGAGI. CDR3 length: 14 residues. V shed 2 bases and J shed 4 bases, with 12 bases lying between them. CDR3 protein: CASSYTQGWYEQYV. CDR3 sequence (DNA): TGTGCCAGCAGTTACACGCAGGGTTGGTACGAGCAGTACGTC.

This clonotype was seen at least ten times. The V call is TRBV19, the J call TRBJ1-5; D not resolved. This CDR3 contains 15 residues. Germline V gene sequence: CDR1 LNHDA, CDR2 SQIVND (reference sequence). Deletions cut 6 bases from V and 0 bases from J, with 12 bases between. The CDR3 DNA sequence: TGTGCCAGTAGCCCACTAGACTATAGCAATCAGCCCCAGCATTTT. Translation: CASSPLDYSNQPQHF.